This T cell receptor beta chain was sequenced in a study of T cells in Graves' hyperthyroidism and ophthalmopathy. The trim removed 6 bases at V and 3 bases at J, leaving 5 bases unmatched. CDR1 and CDR2 from the germline V gene are DFQATT and SNEGSKA (reference sequence). The CDR3 has 14 amino acids. Amplification of TCR beta CDR3 regions was performed using RNA transcripts as template. The HTBI set primed first-round TCR CDR3 RT-PCR. TCRdb analysed the multiplex PCR reads with MiXCR anew, one entry per CDR3 protein. The sample carries some 720,000 distinct CDR3 sequences, roughly 15% recorded once. Sequenced input: blood. The sequence derives from a man in his late teens or twenties with Graves' hyperthyroidism. The rearrangement uses TRBV20-1 and TRBJ2-1; 10 nucleotides line up with TRBD2. The CDR3 here is CSASGLADYNEQFF. The CDR3 nucleotides are TGCAGTGCCAGCGGACTAGCGGACTACAATGAGCAGTTCTTC.